The source of this T cell receptor (beta chain) is a study of identical twins. TCRdb re-called the 5' RACE reads with MiXCR, one entry per CDR3 protein. The sample records about 550,000 distinct CDR3 sequences, approximately 20% being singletons. There are 15 residues in the CDR3. The germline V and J ends were trimmed by 3 bases and 2 bases, with 13 bases remaining between them. Germline CDR1 and CDR2: SGDLS and YYNGEE. The data were also submitted as part of a second study, on yellow fever vaccine responses in identical twins.

V is TRBV9 and J is TRBJ2-3; D gene ambiguous. The sequence was collected from a woman younger than 30 in good health. The sequencing sample was made of CD4+ T cells sorted from blood. The CDR3 spells CASSGRSGNTDTQYF. DNA of the CDR3: TGTGCCAGCAGCGGCCGATCTGGGAACACAGATACGCAGTATTTT.